This T cell receptor beta chain was profiled in a study of blood T cell repertoires in COVID-19. Study overall: Samples representing acute and convalescent COVID-19 were sourced from the United States, Italy and Spain.

Germline V gene lookup returns CDR1 GTSNPN and CDR2 SVGIG (reference sequence). CDR3 size: 14 residues. V was cut by 4 bases and J by 6 bases, with 17 bases left in between. In the authors' workflow: Cell counts per sample came from amplifying reference gene primers. Using immunoSEQ multiplex PCR, the repertoire was profiled, and TCRdb retains in-frame clones only, with some absent. For V, J and clone size, that table is used; D and trimming come from the DNA. The sample lists a few hundred thousand clones; roughly 90% were seen once. Only one count was recorded for this clone. Patients from Seattle were sampled longitudinally, starting during active infection.

The source material was peripheral blood. The sequence was obtained from a woman aged 30 to 39 with COVID-19, enrolled during active disease. V and J are TRBV30 and TRBJ2-3; tentative D call: TRBD2 (6 bases). CDR3 sequence reads: CAWNGARREDTQYF. CDR3 coding DNA: TGTGCCTGGAATGGGGCACGACGGGAGGATACGCAGTATTTT.